These T cell receptor beta chains were read from a single sample in a study of T cells in tumors after PD-1 blockade. Data came from immunoSEQ multiplex PCR; TCRdb stores just in-frame clones and leaves some out. The sample has over 20,000 clones; nearly 85% are singletons. Sequences were derived from PBMCs, sampled after anti-PD-1 treatment. The receptors stem from a human donor with basal cell carcinoma. The CDR3 runs from the conserved cysteine through the conserved F or W. Each record gives: V gene, J gene, CDR3 protein.

V gene: TRBV6-6; J gene: TRBJ2-7; CDR3 protein: CASSPGTSGGVRGEQYF
V gene: TRBV6-1; J gene: TRBJ1-2; CDR3 protein: CASSEIRLGQGVIGYTF
V gene: TRBV4-2; J gene: TRBJ2-7; CDR3 protein: CASSQETSGGHEQYF
V gene: TRBV20-1; J gene: TRBJ2-1; CDR3 protein: CSASWGSSSYNEQFF
V gene: TRBV10-3; J gene: TRBJ2-5; CDR3 protein: CAISEQETQYF
V gene: TRBV3-1/TRBV3-2; J gene: TRBJ2-7; CDR3 protein: CASSPRAGSYEQYF
V gene: TRBV12-3/TRBV12-4; J gene: TRBJ1-2; CDR3 protein: CASSLGQRKGYTF
V gene: TRBV6-1; J gene: TRBJ1-6; CDR3 protein: CASSDTRGSPLHF
V gene: TRBV4-1; J gene: TRBJ1-2; CDR3 protein: CASSQDNRQGIYGYTF
V gene: TRBV6-2/TRBV6-3; J gene: TRBJ1-1; CDR3 protein: CASSYAIQGRTEAFF
V gene: TRBV5-5; J gene: TRBJ1-6; CDR3 protein: CASSSQLTGSPLHF
V gene: TRBV30; J gene: TRBJ2-6; CDR3 protein: CAWSERTGGYRANVLTF
V gene: TRBV9; J gene: TRBJ2-1; CDR3 protein: CASSVGTSGYNEQFF
V gene: TRBV2; J gene: TRBJ2-7; CDR3 protein: CASSERQPNFYEQYF
V gene: TRBV27; J gene: TRBJ1-5; CDR3 protein: CASSLRGADNQPQHF
V gene: TRBV19; J gene: TRBJ2-7; CDR3 protein: CASSITGTGGNEQYF
V gene: TRBV3-1/TRBV3-2; J gene: TRBJ1-5; CDR3 protein: CASSQDRREPQHF
V gene: TRBV5-1; J gene: TRBJ1-4; CDR3 protein: CASSFAGDLYEKLFF
V gene: TRBV6-2/TRBV6-3; J gene: TRBJ1-1; CDR3 protein: CASSYSRDTEAFF
V gene: TRBV30; J gene: TRBJ1-2; CDR3 protein: CAWSGGHGYGYTF
V gene: TRBV6-4; J gene: TRBJ2-5; CDR3 protein: CASSAGQSGETQYF
V gene: TRBV5-6; J gene: TRBJ2-7; CDR3 protein: CASSRLGRYEQYF
V gene: TRBV27; J gene: TRBJ2-5; CDR3 protein: CASSLTPQGLADQWETQYF
V gene: TRBV5-1; J gene: TRBJ1-6; CDR3 protein: CASSLASGKGNSPLHF
V gene: TRBV18; J gene: TRBJ2-2; CDR3 protein: CASSPRFEHTGELFF
V gene: TRBV3-1/TRBV3-2; J gene: TRBJ2-5; CDR3 protein: CASSHGEGWKGETQYF
V gene: TRBV7-6; J gene: TRBJ1-4; CDR3 protein: CASSPYDRNNANEKLFF
V gene: TRBV7-2; J gene: TRBJ1-2; CDR3 protein: CASPPGQANYGYTF
V gene: TRBV28; J gene: TRBJ2-7; CDR3 protein: CASSLSTTGTEQYF
V gene: TRBV3-1/TRBV3-2; J gene: TRBJ1-4; CDR3 protein: CASSSEPGQGLEKLFF
V gene: TRBV7-3; J gene: TRBJ2-3; CDR3 protein: CASSLPGTAQYF
V gene: TRBV4-1; J gene: TRBJ1-2; CDR3 protein: CASSQPGQGYGYTF
V gene: TRBV19; J gene: TRBJ2-5; CDR3 protein: CASQVSGKETQYF
V gene: TRBV10-2; J gene: TRBJ2-5; CDR3 protein: CASSWTTQETQYF
V gene: TRBV3-1/TRBV3-2; J gene: TRBJ1-1; CDR3 protein: CASSQDSSPMNTEAFF
V gene: TRBV3-1/TRBV3-2; J gene: TRBJ2-3; CDR3 protein: CASSQDSSWGYTDTQYF
V gene: TRBV2; J gene: TRBJ1-2; CDR3 protein: CASSAGTGAGYTF
V gene: TRBV25-1; J gene: TRBJ2-7; CDR3 protein: CASEGGTVYEQYF
V gene: TRBV24-1; J gene: TRBJ1-1; CDR3 protein: CATSAAAHTEAFF
V gene: TRBV7-8; J gene: TRBJ2-5; CDR3 protein: CASSSGTGREETQYF
V gene: TRBV4-1; J gene: TRBJ1-5; CDR3 protein: CASSQVQGNSNQPQHF
V gene: TRBV29-1; J gene: TRBJ2-3; CDR3 protein: CSVERSGGAGDTQYF
V gene: TRBV6-5; J gene: TRBJ2-3; CDR3 protein: CASTMTDTQYF
V gene: TRBV5-1; J gene: TRBJ2-1; CDR3 protein: CASSDVYNEQFF
V gene: TRBV6-1; J gene: TRBJ2-3; CDR3 protein: CASSELPGTDTQYF
V gene: TRBV3-1/TRBV3-2; J gene: TRBJ1-1; CDR3 protein: CASSQGGQLTEAFF
V gene: TRBV7-8; J gene: TRBJ1-6; CDR3 protein: CASSLIGSPLHF
V gene: TRBV6-5; J gene: TRBJ1-1; CDR3 protein: CASSRQGMNTEAFF
V gene: TRBV12-3/TRBV12-4; J gene: TRBJ2-5; CDR3 protein: CASTRDSKESQYF
V gene: TRBV30; J gene: TRBJ1-2; CDR3 protein: CAWINRGEANYGYTF
V gene: TRBV24-1; J gene: TRBJ2-1; CDR3 protein: CATSDQGSPYNEQFF
V gene: TRBV19; J gene: TRBJ1-1; CDR3 protein: CASRHLGGGGGEFTEAFF
V gene: TRBV2; J gene: TRBJ1-3; CDR3 protein: CASSLTASGNTIYF
V gene: TRBV4-1; J gene: TRBJ1-1; CDR3 protein: CASSPGQGNTEAFF
V gene: TRBV9; J gene: TRBJ1-2; CDR3 protein: CASSPLGYGYTF